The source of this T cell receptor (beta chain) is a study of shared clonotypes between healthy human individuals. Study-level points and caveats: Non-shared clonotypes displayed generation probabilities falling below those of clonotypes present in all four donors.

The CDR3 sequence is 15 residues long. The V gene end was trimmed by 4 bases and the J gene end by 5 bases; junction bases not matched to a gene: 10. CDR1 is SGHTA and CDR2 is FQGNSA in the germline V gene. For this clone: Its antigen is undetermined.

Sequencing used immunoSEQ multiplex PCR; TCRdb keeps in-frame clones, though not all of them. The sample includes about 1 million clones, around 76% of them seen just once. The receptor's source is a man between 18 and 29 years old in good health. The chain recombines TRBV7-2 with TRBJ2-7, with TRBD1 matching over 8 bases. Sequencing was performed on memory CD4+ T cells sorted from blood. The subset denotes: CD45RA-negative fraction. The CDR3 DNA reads TGTGCCAGCAGCTCGCTAAGGACAGGGAACAACGAGCAGTACTTC. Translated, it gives CASSSLRTGNNEQYF.